The clone carrying this TCR beta chain was seen just once. Produced via immunoSEQ multiplex PCR; TCRdb's table is partial and in-frame only. Of approximately 490,000 clones listed, about four fifths are singletons. The sample originates from a study of shared T cell receptors in the human thymus. The data were also submitted as part of a second study, on human thymus T cells. As that report states: Healthy Finnish infants having corrective surgery for congenital heart defects served as donors. Thymic samples were excised during corrective heart operations. Highly overlapping thymic repertoires among unrelated individuals were reported in related research.

Material for sequencing was thymocytes. The origin of this receptor is a boy under two years old with a congenital heart defect.

CDR3 in amino acids: CASDPIWREGQETQYF. Here the CDR3 DNA reads TGCGCCAGCGACCCGATTTGGCGGGAGGGGCAAGAGACCCAGTACTTC. This sequence joins TRBV4-1 and TRBJ2-5; 9 positions agree with TRBD2. This CDR3 is built from 16 residues. Losses at the gene ends were 8 bases for V and 2 bases for J; bases not matched to a gene: 12. Looked up from germline, CDR1 is MGHRA and CDR2 is YSYEKL.